What follows are 15 T cell receptor beta chains derived from one specimen sequenced in a study of cytomegalovirus exposure and HLA in healthy donors. PCR involved 60 Vbeta and 13 Jbeta primers. TCRdb's table, derived via immunoSEQ multiplex PCR, lists solely in-frame clones and lacks some. The sample table includes 50,000 or so clones. The sequenced sample was PBMCs. These receptor sequences come from a woman between 35 and 50 years old in good health and CMV-seronegative.

CDR3 sequence (DNA): TGTGCCAGCTCACCCCAGGAGGGCTTTGATATTAATTCACCCCTCCACTTT. The encoded protein is CASSPQEGFDINSPLHF. This sequence joins TRBV18 and TRBJ1-6; D not certain. CDR3 size: 17 residues. Germline CDR1 is KGHSH and CDR2 is LQKENI. Deletions cut 3 bases from V and 6 bases from J, with 18 bases between.

The J gene is TRBJ1-5, the V gene TRBV27; D uncertain. This CDR3 region has 14 residues. With 5 bases removed from V and 6 bases from J, the gap between germline ends came to 14 bases. CDR1 is MNHEY, CDR2 SMNVEV, per germline (reference sequence). The CDR3 nucleotides read TGTGCCAGCAGTCATTACTCCTCCGGTCAGCCCCAGCATTTT. As protein: CASSHYSSGQPQHF.

This chain joins TRBV28 and TRBJ1-2; D might be TRBD1 (5 bases). The CDR3 spans 12 residues. The V end was cut by 5 bases, the J end by 8 bases, with 12 bases between. The V gene's germline CDR1 is MDHEN and CDR2 SYDVKM. CDR3 in amino acids: CASSPARVGYTF. As DNA, the CDR3 is TGTGCCAGCAGTCCCGCCAGGGTCGGCTACACCTTC.

V usage is TRBV5-1 and J usage is TRBJ1-1; D gene uncertain. With 4 bases removed from V and 0 bases from J, the gap between germline ends came to 13 bases. The CDR3 spans 15 residues. Germline CDR1 is SGHRS and CDR2 is YFSETQ. DNA of the CDR3: TGCGCCAGCAGCACTCGCCCTACGGTGAACACTGAAGCTTTCTTT. It yields the protein CASSTRPTVNTEAFF.

The J gene is TRBJ2-1, the V gene TRBV6-6; D perhaps matches TRBD2 (6 bases). Germline CDR1 MNHNY, CDR2 SVGAGI (reference sequence). This CDR3 contains 14 residues. V was trimmed by 8 bases and J by 7 bases, leaving 18 bases between them. The DNA of the CDR3 is TGTGCCAGCGGGCCCGGAGGGGCGGTTAATGAGCAGTTCTTC. This translates into CASGPGGAVNEQFF.

The gene calls are TRBV5-1 and TRBJ2-7, with D possibly matching TRBD2 (6 bases). V was pared by 2 bases and J by 0 bases, with 12 bases between. In germline, CDR1 is SGHRS, CDR2 YFSETQ. The CDR3 has 15 residues. The DNA of the CDR3 is TGCGCCAGCAGCTTATCCGGGACTGTCTCCTACGAGCAGTACTTC. This sequence encodes CASSLSGTVSYEQYF.

The V and J genes are TRBV9 and TRBJ2-3; TRBD2 matches 8 bases. Germline values: CDR1 SGDLS, CDR2 YYNGEE. With 3 bases clipped from V and 2 bases from J, the junction kept 8 bases outside the gene matches. The CDR3 consists of 16 residues. The CDR3 nucleotides are TGTGCCAGCAGCGCTTTCGGGAGGGAGGACACAGATACGCAGTATTTT. It specifies CASSAFGREDTDTQYF.

The rearrangement uses TRBV7-2 and TRBJ2-7; TRBD2 matches at 8 bases. The germline V gene encodes CDR1 SGHTA and CDR2 FQGNSA. With V trimmed by 5 bases and J by 6 bases, 15 bases remained unmatched. The CDR3 loop spans 16 amino acids. This CDR3 is CASSQNLGGLAGEQYF. CDR3 DNA: TGTGCCAGCAGCCAAAACCTCGGGGGGCTAGCGGGCGAGCAGTACTTC.

This sequence joins TRBV6-1 and TRBJ2-7; 8 positions match TRBD1. V was clipped by 1 base and J by 4 bases; unmatched bases: 3. The CDR3 has 14 amino acids. Germline CDR1 is MNHNS and CDR2 is SASEGT. CDR3 loop: CASSEVWTGYEQYF. For the CDR3, the DNA is TGTGCCAGCAGTGAAGTATGGACAGGGTACGAGCAGTACTTC.

The chain recombines TRBV18 with TRBJ2-1, with D possibly TRBD1 on 6 matching bases. V was shortened by 0 bases and J by 4 bases, with 13 bases between the two germline ends. In germline, CDR1 is KGHSH, CDR2 LQKENI. This CDR3 contains 16 residues. CDR3 DNA: TGTGCCAGCTCACCACCGGCAGGGGCCCTTTACAATGAGCAGTTCTTC. Amino acids: CASSPPAGALYNEQFF.

J is TRBJ1-1 and V is TRBV7-9; D gene uncertain. The CDR3 sequence is 12 residues long. The V end lost 5 bases, the J end lost 9 bases, and 13 bases lay between the germline ends. The germline V gene encodes CDR1 SEHNR and CDR2 FQNEAQ (reference sequence). CDR3 sequence reads: CASSPKLGKAFF. Written as DNA, the CDR3 is TGTGCCAGCAGCCCTAAGCTCGGTAAAGCTTTCTTT.

This chain links TRBV7-2 with TRBJ1-2; possibly TRBD1 for D (5 bases). Deletions cut 4 bases from V and 4 bases from J, with 22 bases between. The CDR3 spans 17 residues. Germline V CDR1 and CDR2: SGHTA, FQGNSA. This CDR3 is CASSSPLPGRVGYGYTF. CDR3 DNA: TGTGCCAGCAGCTCCCCCTTGCCGGGCAGGGTGGGCTATGGCTACACCTTC.

The rearrangement links TRBV2 to TRBJ2-3; the match to TRBD2 covers 7 bases. In germline, CDR1 is SNHLY, CDR2 FYNNEI. The trim removed 9 bases at V and 2 bases at J, leaving 8 bases unmatched. The CDR3 runs to 14 residues. CDR3 in amino acids: CARGGLLDTDTQYF. CDR3 DNA: TGTGCCAGGGGGGGACTATTGGACACAGATACGCAGTATTTT.

The V gene is TRBV19, the J gene TRBJ2-1; 9 bases agree with TRBD1. The CDR3 spans 15 residues. Looked up from germline, CDR1 is LNHDA and CDR2 is SQIVND (reference sequence). The trim removed 3 bases at V and 5 bases at J, leaving 5 bases unmatched. The CDR3 reads CASSIMRQGDNEQFF. The CDR3 nucleotides read TGTGCCAGTAGTATCATGAGACAGGGGGACAATGAGCAGTTCTTC.

About this clone: This sample also contains other DNA sequences that code for the same CDR3. This rearrangement joins TRBV27 to TRBJ2-1, with D unclear. This CDR3 is built from 15 residues. Trimming removed 0 bases from V and 0 bases from J, with 6 bases in between. Looked up from germline, CDR1 is MNHEY and CDR2 is SMNVEV (reference sequence). CDR3 in DNA: TGTGCCAGCAGTTTATCGAGAAGCTCCTACAATGAGCAGTTCTTC. It yields the protein CASSLSRSSYNEQFF.